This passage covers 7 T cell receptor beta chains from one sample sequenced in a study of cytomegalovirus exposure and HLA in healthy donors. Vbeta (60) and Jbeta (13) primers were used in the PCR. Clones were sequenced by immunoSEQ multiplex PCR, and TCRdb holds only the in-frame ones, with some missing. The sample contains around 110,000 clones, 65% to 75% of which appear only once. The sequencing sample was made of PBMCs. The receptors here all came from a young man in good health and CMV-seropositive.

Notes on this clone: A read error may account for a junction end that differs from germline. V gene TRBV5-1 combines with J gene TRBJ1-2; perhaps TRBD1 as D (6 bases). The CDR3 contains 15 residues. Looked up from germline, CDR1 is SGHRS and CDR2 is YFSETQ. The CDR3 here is CASSLDPGAGDGYPF. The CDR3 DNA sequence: TGCGCCAGCAGCTTGGATCCGGGGGCGGGGGATGGCTACCCCTTC.

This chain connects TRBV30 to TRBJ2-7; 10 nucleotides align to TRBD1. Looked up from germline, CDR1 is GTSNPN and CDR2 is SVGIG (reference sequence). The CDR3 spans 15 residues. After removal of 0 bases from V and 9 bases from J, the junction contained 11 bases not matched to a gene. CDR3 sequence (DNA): TGTGCCTGGAGTGTACGGGACAGGGGCCCTCGGGGGCAGTACTTC. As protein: CAWSVRDRGPRGQYF. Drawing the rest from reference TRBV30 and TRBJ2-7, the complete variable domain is SQTIHQWPATLVQPVGSPLSLECTVEGTSNPNLYWYRQAAGRGLQLLFYSVGIGQISSEVPQNLSASRPQDRQFILSSKKLLLSDSGFYLCAWSVRDRGPRGQYFGPGTRLTVT.

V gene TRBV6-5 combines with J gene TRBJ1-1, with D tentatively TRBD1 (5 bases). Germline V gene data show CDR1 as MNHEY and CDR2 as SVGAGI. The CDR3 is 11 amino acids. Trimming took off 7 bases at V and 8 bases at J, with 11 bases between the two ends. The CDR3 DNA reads TGTGCCAGCAACGAGGGGAGGGAAGCTTTCTTT. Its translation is CASNEGREAFF.

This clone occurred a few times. The CDR3 protein is CASSLIPTGISYEQYF. The CDR3 bases are TGTGCCAGCAGCTTGATACCGACAGGGATCTCCTACGAGCAGTACTTC. The chain joins TRBV5-5 to TRBJ2-7; 7 bases align to TRBD1. Trimming at V came to 1 base and at J to 0 bases, leaving 7 bases not matched to a gene. There are 16 residues in the CDR3. Germline lookup yields CDR1 SGHKS and CDR2 YYEKEE (reference sequence).

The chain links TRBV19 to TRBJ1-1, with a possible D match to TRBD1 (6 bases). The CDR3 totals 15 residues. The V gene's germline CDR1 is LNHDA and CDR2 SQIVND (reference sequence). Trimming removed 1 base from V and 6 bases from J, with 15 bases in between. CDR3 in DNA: TGTGCCAGTAGTATAGGGGCAGGGGATACGGCTGAAGCTTTCTTT. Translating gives CASSIGAGDTAEAFF.

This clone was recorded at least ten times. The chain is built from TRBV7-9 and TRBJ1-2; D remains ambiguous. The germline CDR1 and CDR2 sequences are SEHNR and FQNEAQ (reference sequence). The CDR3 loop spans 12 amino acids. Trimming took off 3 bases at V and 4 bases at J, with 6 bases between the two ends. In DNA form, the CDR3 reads TGTGCCAGCAGCTTCCGCGCCTATGGCTACACCTTC. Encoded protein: CASSFRAYGYTF.

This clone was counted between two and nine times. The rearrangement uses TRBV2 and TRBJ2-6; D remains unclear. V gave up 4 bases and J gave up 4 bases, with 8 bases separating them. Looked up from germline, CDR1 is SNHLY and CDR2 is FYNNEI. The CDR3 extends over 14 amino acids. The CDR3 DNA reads TGTGCCAGCAGTGTGCAGGCAGGGGCCAACGTCCTGACTTTC. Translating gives CASSVQAGANVLTF.